The 4 T cell receptor beta chains below all came from one sample that was sequenced in a study of lymphopenia after photon versus proton radiotherapy. Sequencing was performed with immunoSEQ multiplex PCR; in TCRdb, only in-frame clones are kept and a portion is missing. Of roughly 20,000 clones in the sample, just over 90% were seen once. This material consisted of peripheral blood, taken from a patient treated with photon-based radiotherapy. These receptors all stem from a man aged 55 to 70 with pancreatic cancer.

The V gene is TRBV27, the J gene TRBJ1-1; D unresolved. The CDR3 runs to 14 residues. Looked up from germline, CDR1 is MNHEY and CDR2 is SMNVEV (reference sequence). Trimming pared 2 bases from V and 6 bases from J, leaving 13 bases between. The CDR3: CASSLHLGGAEAFF. Written as DNA, the CDR3 is TGTGCCAGCAGTTTACACCTCGGTGGGGCTGAAGCTTTCTTT.

The gene calls are TRBV5-4 and TRBJ2-1; 7 nucleotides line up with TRBD2. V dropped 0 bases and J dropped 5; count of bases not matched to a gene: 8. This CDR3 comprises 16 residues. The germline V gene encodes CDR1 SGHNT and CDR2 YYREEE (reference sequence). CDR3: CASSLGRTSLNNEQFF. The CDR3 bases are TGTGCCAGCAGCTTGGGGCGGACTAGTCTAAACAATGAGCAGTTCTTC. Looking up the rest from reference TRBV5-4 and TRBJ2-1 gives the full variable domain: ETGVTQSPTHLIKTRGQQVTLRCSSQSGHNTVSWYQQALGQGPQFIFQYYREEENGRGNFPPRFSGLQFPNYSSELNVNALELDDSALYLCASSLGRTSLNNEQFFGPGTRLTVL.

V gene TRBV29-1 combines with J gene TRBJ1-1; no reliable D call. Germline CDR1 and CDR2: SQVTM and ANQGSEA. V was pared by 5 bases and J by 5 bases, with 9 bases between. The CDR3 runs 11 residues. The CDR3: CSVRLRTEAFF. In DNA, the CDR3 is TGCAGCGTTAGGTTGCGGACTGAAGCTTTCTTT.

The gene calls are TRBV11-2 and TRBJ2-5; D gene uncertain. V was shortened by 6 bases and J by 4 bases, with 6 bases between the two germline ends. Germline V gene data show CDR1 as SGHAT and CDR2 as FQNNGV. The CDR3 length is 11 residues. The DNA of the CDR3 is TGTGCCAGCAGAGCCGGAGAGACCCAGTACTTC. It specifies CASRAGETQYF.